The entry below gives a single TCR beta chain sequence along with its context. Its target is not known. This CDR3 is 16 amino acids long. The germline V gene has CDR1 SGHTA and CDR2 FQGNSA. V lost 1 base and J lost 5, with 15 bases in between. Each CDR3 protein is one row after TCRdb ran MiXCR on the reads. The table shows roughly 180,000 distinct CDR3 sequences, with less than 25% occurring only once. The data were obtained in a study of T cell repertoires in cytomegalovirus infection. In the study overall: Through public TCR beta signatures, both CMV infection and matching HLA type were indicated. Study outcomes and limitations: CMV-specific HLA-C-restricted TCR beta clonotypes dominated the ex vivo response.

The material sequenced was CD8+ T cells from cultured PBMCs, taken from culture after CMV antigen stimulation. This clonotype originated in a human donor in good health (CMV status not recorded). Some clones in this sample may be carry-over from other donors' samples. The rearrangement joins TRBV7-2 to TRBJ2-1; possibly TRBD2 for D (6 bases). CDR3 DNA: TGTGCCAGCAGCTTAGTTTCCGCGGGGTCCCACAATGAGCAGTTCTTC. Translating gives CASSLVSAGSHNEQFF.